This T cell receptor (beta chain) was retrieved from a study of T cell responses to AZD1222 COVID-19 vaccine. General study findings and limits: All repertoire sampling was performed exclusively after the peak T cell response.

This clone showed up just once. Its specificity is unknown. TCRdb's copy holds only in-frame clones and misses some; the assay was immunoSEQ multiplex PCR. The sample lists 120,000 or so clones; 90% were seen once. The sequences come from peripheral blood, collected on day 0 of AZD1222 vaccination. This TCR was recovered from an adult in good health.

CDR3 amino acids: CASSIGLSGNTIYF. The CDR3 DNA sequence: TGTGCCAGTAGTATTGGCCTCTCTGGAAACACCATATATTTT. The chain is built from TRBV19 and TRBJ1-3; D is unresolved. The V gene lost 3 bases and the J gene lost 0 bases, with 6 bases spanning the gap. The CDR3 runs to 14 residues. Germline values: CDR1 LNHDA, CDR2 SQIVND (reference sequence). The variable domain in full, completed from reference TRBV19 and TRBJ1-3, reads DGGITQSPKYLFRKEGQNVTLSCEQNLNHDAMYWYRQDPGQGLRLIYYSQIVNDFQKGDIAEGYSVSREKKESFPLTVTSAQKNPTAFYLCASSIGLSGNTIYFGEGSWLTVV.